The sample holds a few counts of the clone carrying this TCR beta chain. The antigen remains unidentified. What was amplified from RNA transcripts were TCR beta CDR3 regions. The TCR CDR3 first-round RT-PCR relied on the HTBI primer set. TCRdb passed the multiplex PCR reads through MiXCR, listing each CDR3 protein once. The table has hundreds of thousands of distinct CDR3 sequences, around 21% seen once; the top ten hold 30% to 40%. This entry is derived from a study of T cells in Graves' hyperthyroidism and ophthalmopathy. For ophthalmopathy patients, the Clinical Activity Score was at least 3 and the NOSPECS grade at least 4; duration was under 3 months. Uncontrolled infection, other autoimmune disease, pregnancy or lactation barred patients from enrollment. General study findings and limits: Model output signaled ophthalmopathy a median around 5.9 months ahead of onset. The majority of expanded thyroid clonotypes above 0.001 also appeared in blood.

The CDR3 runs to 14 residues. Trimming removed 5 bases at V and 3 bases at J, with 10 bases between. Germline loops: CDR1 MNHNS, CDR2 SASEGT. The clonotype originates from a man aged 25 to 40 with Graves' ophthalmopathy. This chain uses TRBV6-1 with TRBJ2-2; possibly TRBD1 for D (6 bases). Sequenced material: blood. The CDR3 DNA reads as TGTGCCAGCAGTTATTGGACAGACACCGGGGAGCTGTTTTTT. It encodes CASSYWTDTGELFF.